Listed below are T cell receptor beta chains from one sample, sequenced in a study of spatial heterogeneity in lung cancer. TCRdb called the 5' RACE reads again in MiXCR, with one record for every CDR3 protein. The sample lists 30,000 or so distinct CDR3 sequences; 8.4% were seen once. The material sequenced was PBMCs, taken at surgery. The receptors were sampled from a female donor with early-stage non-small cell lung cancer. The CDR3 runs from the conserved cysteine through the conserved F or W. D genes are given only for firm matches. Some rows have no size entry. The others give once, few or many, or a class for an expanded clone.

j_call d_call cdr3_length clone_size v_call cdr3_nt cdr3_aa
TRBJ2-1 TRBD2 12 many TRBV29-1 TGCAGCGTTGATAGCGGGAGCGATGAGCAGTTCTTC CSVDSGSDEQFF
TRBJ2-5 - 15 many TRBV28 TGTGCCAGCAGTTTCCCCTCGGGAGCGGGAGAGACCCAGTACTTC CASSFPSGAGETQYF
TRBJ2-5 TRBD2 15 - TRBV5-4 TGTGCCAGCAGCCCTGGTGGGCGGGAGTGGGAGACCCAGTACTTC CASSPGGREWETQYF
TRBJ2-1 TRBD2 21 few TRBV10-3 TGTGCCATCAGGGAGGGGTCCAACACCCGACTAGCGGGAGTCTCCTACAATGAGCAGTTCTTC CAIREGSNTRLAGVSYNEQFF
TRBJ1-2 - 12 - TRBV29-1 TGCAGCGTTGAAGGAGGAGGGAATGGCTACACCTTC CSVEGGGNGYTF
TRBJ2-3 - 17 many TRBV6-5 TGTGCCAGCAGGACTCCCTGGGGGGCTAGCAACACAGATACGCAGTATTTT CASRTPWGASNTDTQYF
TRBJ1-4 TRBD1 14 many TRBV7-8 TGTGCCAGCAGAATACAGGGGTTAAATGAAAAACTGTTTTTT CASRIQGLNEKLFF
TRBJ2-7 - 15 few TRBV11-2 TGTGCCAGCAGCGGATACCTGGGACGGTCCTACGAGCAGTACTTC CASSGYLGRSYEQYF
TRBJ1-2 - 13 many TRBV7-9 TGTGCCAGCACCCGAGGGAGCTATCATGGCTACACCTTC CASTRGSYHGYTF
TRBJ2-5 - 13 many TRBV11-3 TGTGCCAGCAGCTTCCAAGGGGAAGAGACCCAGTACTTC CASSFQGEETQYF
TRBJ1-1 - 18 many TRBV7-2 TGTGCCAGCAGCCCAACTAGAGGGGAACAGGGAATGAACACTGAAGCTTTCTTT CASSPTRGEQGMNTEAFF
TRBJ2-7 TRBD2 17 many TRBV5-6 TGTGCCAGCAGCCGGGGGGGACCCGTGACTTTTTTCTACGAGCAGTACTTC CASSRGGPVTFFYEQYF
TRBJ1-2 - 12 many TRBV2 TGTGCCAGCAGTGACACTCCCCATGGCTACACCTTC CASSDTPHGYTF
TRBJ2-3 TRBD1 15 - TRBV3-1 TGTGCCAGCAGCCCCGGACAGGGAAGGTGGGATACGCAGTATTTT CASSPGQGRWDTQYF
TRBJ2-1 - 14 many TRBV11-2 TGTGCCAGCAGCTTAGTTATTTCCAGCAATGAGCAGTTCTTC CASSLVISSNEQFF
TRBJ2-1 - 15 - TRBV11-3 TGTGCCAGCAGCTTAATGAAACACTCCTACAATGAGCAGTTCTTC CASSLMKHSYNEQFF
TRBJ2-3 TRBD2 17 few TRBV11-2 TGTGCCAGCAGCTACGGGACTAGCTTAGGAAGGGGAGATACGCAGTATTTT CASSYGTSLGRGDTQYF
TRBJ1-2 TRBD1 15 many TRBV7-2 TGTGCCAGCAGCTTAGGGGGACAGGCACCCTATGGCTACACCTTC CASSLGGQAPYGYTF
TRBJ1-6 - 15 many TRBV5-5 TGTGCCAGCAGCTTGGGGCCTAACAGTAATTCACCCCTCCACTTT CASSLGPNSNSPLHF
TRBJ2-3 - 12 many TRBV6-1 TGTGCCAGCAGTGCCGACGGGGATACGCAGTATTTT CASSADGDTQYF
TRBJ2-7 - 14 - TRBV10-3 TGTGCCATCAGTGAGGGGGGAGGTTCCTACGAGCAGTACTTC CAISEGGGSYEQYF
TRBJ2-1 TRBD2 16 few TRBV18 TGTGCCAGCTCACCACCCGGCGGGAGCTCCTACAATGAGCAGTTCTTC CASSPPGGSSYNEQFF
TRBJ1-1 - 14 many TRBV11-2 TGTGCCAGCAGCTTAGAGTCAGGAAACACTGAAGCTTTCTTT CASSLESGNTEAFF
TRBJ1-6 TRBD1 13 - TRBV7-2 TGTGCCAGCAGCGTGGGACAGTCTAAGGTCCTCCACTTT CASSVGQSKVLHF